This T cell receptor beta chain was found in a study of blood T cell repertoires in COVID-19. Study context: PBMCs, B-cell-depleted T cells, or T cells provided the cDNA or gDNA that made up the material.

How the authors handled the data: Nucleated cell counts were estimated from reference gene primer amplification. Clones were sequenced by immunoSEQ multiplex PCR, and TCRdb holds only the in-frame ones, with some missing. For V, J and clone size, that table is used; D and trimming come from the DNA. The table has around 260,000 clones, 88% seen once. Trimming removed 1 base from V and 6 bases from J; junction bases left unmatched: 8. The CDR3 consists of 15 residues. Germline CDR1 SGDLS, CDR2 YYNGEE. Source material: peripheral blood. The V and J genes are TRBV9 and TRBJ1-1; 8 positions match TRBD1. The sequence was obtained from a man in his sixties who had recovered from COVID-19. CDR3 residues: CASSVSSGGDPEAFF. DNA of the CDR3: TGTGCCAGCAGCGTATCATCAGGGGGCGACCCTGAAGCTTTCTTT. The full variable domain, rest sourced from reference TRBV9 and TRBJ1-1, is DSGVTQTPKHLITATGQRVTLRCSPRSGDLSVYWYQQSLDQGLQFLIQYYNGEERAKGNILERFSAQQFPDLHSELNLSSLELGDSALYFCASSVSSGGDPEAFFGQGTRLTVV.